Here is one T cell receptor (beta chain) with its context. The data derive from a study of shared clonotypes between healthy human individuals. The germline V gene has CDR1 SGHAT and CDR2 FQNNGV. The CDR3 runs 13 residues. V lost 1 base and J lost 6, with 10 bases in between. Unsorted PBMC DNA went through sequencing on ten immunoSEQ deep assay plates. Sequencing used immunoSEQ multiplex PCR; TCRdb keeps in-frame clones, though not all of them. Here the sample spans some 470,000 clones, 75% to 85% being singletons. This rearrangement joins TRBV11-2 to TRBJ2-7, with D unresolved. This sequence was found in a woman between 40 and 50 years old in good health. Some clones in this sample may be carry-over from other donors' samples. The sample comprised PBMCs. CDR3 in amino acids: CASSLGVSREQYF. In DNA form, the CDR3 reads TGTGCCAGCAGCTTAGGGGTTTCGCGCGAGCAGTACTTC.